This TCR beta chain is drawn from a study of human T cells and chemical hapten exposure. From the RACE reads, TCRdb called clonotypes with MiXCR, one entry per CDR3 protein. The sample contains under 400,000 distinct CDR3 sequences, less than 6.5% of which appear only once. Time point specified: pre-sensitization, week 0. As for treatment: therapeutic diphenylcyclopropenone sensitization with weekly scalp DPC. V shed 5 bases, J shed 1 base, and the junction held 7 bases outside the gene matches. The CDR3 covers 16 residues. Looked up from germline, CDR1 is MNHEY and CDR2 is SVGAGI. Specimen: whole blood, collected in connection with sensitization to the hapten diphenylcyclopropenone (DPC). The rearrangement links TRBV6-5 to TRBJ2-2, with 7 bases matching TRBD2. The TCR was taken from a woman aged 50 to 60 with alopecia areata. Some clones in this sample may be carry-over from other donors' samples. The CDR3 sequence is CASSPDGGRNTGELFF. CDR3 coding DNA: TGTGCCAGCAGTCCCGACGGGGGGAGGAACACCGGGGAGCTGTTTTTT.